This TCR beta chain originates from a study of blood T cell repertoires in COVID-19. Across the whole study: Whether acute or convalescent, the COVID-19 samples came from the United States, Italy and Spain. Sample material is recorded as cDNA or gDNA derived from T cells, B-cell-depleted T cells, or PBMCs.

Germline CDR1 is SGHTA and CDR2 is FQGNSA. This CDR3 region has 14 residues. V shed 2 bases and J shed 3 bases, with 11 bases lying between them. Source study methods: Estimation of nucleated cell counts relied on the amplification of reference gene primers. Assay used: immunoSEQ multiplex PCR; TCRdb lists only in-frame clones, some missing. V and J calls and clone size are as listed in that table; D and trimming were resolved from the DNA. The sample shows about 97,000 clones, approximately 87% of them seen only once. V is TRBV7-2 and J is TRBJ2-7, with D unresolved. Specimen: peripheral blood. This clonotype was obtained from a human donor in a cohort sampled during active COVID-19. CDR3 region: CASSLYQEHYEQYF. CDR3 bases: TGTGCCAGCAGCTTATACCAGGAACACTACGAGCAGTACTTC.